The entry below gives a single T cell receptor (beta chain) sequence along with its context. Its antigen is undetermined. The data stem from a study of cytomegalovirus exposure and HLA in healthy donors. General study results and limits: Some public TCRs appeared in many individuals, while most sequences were rare. Most likely, a cluster of highly shared sequence variants arose as a sequencing artifact.

Donors were nominally healthy when sampled, though unrecorded immune exposures were likely. Per the germline V gene, CDR1 is SGHAT and CDR2 is FQNNGV. CDR3 size: 15 residues. With 1 base removed from V and 2 bases from J, the gap between germline ends came to 9 bases. Use of 60 Vbeta and 13 Jbeta primers characterized the PCR. Under the authors' procedure: Roughly 10 million shared chains were among roughly 81 million unique TCR beta chains counted in a later analysis. Profiling relied on immunoSEQ multiplex PCR, and the TCRdb table lists in-frame clones only, not all of them. From that table come the V and J calls and clone size; the DNA was used to work out D and trimming. The table includes 150,000 to 200,000 clones, 75% to 90% detected once.

Sequencing was done on a sample of PBMCs. This clonotype was sampled from a man younger than 35 in good health and CMV-seropositive. The chain couples TRBV11-2 to TRBJ2-1; D is ambiguous. CDR3 in DNA: TGTGCCAGCAGCTTAGCAGCGAACCCCTACAATGAGCAGTTCTTC. Its protein product is CASSLAANPYNEQFF.